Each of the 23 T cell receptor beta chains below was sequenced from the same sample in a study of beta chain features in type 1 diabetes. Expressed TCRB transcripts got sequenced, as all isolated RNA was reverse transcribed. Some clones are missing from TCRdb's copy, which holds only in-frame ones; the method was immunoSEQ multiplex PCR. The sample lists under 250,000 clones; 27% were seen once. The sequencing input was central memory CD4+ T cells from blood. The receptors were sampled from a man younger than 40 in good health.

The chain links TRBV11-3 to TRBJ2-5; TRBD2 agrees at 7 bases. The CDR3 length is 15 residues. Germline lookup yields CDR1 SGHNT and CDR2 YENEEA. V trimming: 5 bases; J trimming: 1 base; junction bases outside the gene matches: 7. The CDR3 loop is CASSASGPGQETQYF. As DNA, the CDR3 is TGTGCCAGCAGCGCTAGCGGCCCTGGCCAAGAGACCCAGTACTTC. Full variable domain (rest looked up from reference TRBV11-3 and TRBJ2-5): EAGVVQSPRYKIIEKKQPVAFWCNPISGHNTLYWYLQNLGQGPELLIRYENEEAVDDSQLPKDRFSAERLKGVDSTLKIQPAELGDSAVYLCASSASGPGQETQYFGPGTRLLVL.

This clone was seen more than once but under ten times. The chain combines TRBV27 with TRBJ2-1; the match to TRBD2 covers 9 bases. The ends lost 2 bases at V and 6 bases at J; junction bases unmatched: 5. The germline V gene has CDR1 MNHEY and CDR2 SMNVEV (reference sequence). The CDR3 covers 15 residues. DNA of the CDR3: TGTGCCAGCAGTTTAGCGGGAGGGCCGGCCAATGAGCAGTTCTTC. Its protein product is CASSLAGGPANEQFF.

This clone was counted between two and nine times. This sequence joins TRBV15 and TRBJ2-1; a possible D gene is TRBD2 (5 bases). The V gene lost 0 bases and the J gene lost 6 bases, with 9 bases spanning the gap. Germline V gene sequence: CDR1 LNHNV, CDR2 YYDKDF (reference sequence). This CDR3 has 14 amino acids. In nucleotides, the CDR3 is TGTGCCACCAGCAGAGATGCTAGCACCAATGAGCAGTTCTTC. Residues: CATSRDASTNEQFF.

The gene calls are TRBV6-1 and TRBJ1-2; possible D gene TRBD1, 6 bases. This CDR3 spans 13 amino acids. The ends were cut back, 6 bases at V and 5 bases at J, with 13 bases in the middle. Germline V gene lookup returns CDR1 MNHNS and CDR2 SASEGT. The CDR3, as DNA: TGTGCCAGCAGGACCGGACAGTTATATGGCTACACCTTC. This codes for CASRTGQLYGYTF.

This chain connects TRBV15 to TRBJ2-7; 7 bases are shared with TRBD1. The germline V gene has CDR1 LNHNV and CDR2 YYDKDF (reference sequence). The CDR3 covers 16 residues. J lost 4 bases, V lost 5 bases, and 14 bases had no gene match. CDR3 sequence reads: CATSFITRDSTYEQYF. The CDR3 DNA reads TGTGCCACCAGCTTTATAACCCGGGACAGTACTTACGAGCAGTACTTC.

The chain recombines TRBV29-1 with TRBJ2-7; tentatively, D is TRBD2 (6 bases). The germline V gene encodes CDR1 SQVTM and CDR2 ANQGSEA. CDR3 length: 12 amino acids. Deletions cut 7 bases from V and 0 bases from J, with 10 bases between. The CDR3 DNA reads TGCAGCGCGGAGGAGGGCTCCTACGAGCAGTACTTC. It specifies CSAEEGSYEQYF.

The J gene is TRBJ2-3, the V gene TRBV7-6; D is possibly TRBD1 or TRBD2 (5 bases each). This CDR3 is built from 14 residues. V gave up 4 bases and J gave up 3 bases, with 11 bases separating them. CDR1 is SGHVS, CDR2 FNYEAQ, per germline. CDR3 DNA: TGTGCCAGCAGCTCGGGGCGTCAAACAGATACGCAGTATTTT. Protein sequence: CASSSGRQTDTQYF.

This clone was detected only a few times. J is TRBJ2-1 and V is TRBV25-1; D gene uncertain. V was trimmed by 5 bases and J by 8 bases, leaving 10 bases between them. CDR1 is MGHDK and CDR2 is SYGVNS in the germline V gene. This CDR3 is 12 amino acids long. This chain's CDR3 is CASSYRGDEQFF. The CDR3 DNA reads TGTGCCAGCAGTTACCGCGGCGATGAGCAGTTCTTC.

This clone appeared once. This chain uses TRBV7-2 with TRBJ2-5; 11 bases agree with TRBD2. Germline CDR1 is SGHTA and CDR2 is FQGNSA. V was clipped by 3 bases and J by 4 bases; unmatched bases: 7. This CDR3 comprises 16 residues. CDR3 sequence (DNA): TGTGCCAGCAGCTTCGGACTAGCGGGCCCCAGAGAGACCCAGTACTTC. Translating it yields CASSFGLAGPRETQYF.

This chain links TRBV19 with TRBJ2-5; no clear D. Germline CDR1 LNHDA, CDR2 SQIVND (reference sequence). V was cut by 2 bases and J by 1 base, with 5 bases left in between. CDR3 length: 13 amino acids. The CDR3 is CASSISVQETQYF. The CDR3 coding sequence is TGTGCCAGTAGTATATCAGTCCAAGAGACCCAGTACTTC.

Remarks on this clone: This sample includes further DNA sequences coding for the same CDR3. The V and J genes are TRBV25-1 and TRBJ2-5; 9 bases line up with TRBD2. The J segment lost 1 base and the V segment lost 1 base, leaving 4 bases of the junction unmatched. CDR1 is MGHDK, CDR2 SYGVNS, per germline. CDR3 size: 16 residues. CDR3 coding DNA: TGTGCCAGCAGTGAATGGGCTAGCGGGACCCAAGAGACCCAGTACTTC. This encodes CASSEWASGTQETQYF.

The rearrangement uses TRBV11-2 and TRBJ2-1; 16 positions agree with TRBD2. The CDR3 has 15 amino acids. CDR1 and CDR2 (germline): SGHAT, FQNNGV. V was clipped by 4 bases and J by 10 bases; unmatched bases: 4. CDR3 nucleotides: TGTGCCAGCAGCTCGGGACTAGCGGGAGGGCAAGAGCAGTTCTTC. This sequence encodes CASSSGLAGGQEQFF.

The CDR3 loop reads CASSQGYGNQPQHF. The CDR3 coding sequence is TGTGCCAGCAGTCAGGGGTATGGTAATCAGCCCCAGCATTTT. The chain links TRBV7-2 to TRBJ1-5; a possible D gene is TRBD1 (6 bases). Germline values: CDR1 SGHTA, CDR2 FQGNSA. This CDR3 spans 14 amino acids. Trimming removed 6 bases from V and 4 bases from J, with 13 bases in between.

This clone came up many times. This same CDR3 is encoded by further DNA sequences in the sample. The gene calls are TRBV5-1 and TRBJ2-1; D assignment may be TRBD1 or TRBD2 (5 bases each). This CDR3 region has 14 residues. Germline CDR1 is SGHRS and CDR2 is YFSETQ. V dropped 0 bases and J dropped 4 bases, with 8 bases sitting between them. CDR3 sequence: CASSLGGDYNEQFF. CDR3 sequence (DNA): TGCGCCAGCAGCTTGGGAGGGGATTACAATGAGCAGTTCTTC.

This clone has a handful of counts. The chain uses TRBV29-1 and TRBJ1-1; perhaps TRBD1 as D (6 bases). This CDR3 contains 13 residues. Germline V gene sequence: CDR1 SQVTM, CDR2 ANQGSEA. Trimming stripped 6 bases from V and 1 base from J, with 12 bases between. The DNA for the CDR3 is TGCAGCGTCCAAGGACAGACGAACACTGAAGCTTTCTTT. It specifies CSVQGQTNTEAFF.

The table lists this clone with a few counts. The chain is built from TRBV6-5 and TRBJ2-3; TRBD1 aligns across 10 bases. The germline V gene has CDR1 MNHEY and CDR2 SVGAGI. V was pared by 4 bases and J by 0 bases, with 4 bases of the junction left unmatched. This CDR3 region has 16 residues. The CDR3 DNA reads TGTGCCAGCAGTTCTCCGGGACAGGGGAGCACAGATACGCAGTATTTT. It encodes CASSSPGQGSTDTQYF.

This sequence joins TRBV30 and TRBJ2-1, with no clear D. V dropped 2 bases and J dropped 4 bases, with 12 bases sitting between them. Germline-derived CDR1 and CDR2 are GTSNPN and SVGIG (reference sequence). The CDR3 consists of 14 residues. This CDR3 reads CAWSRQVIYNEQFF. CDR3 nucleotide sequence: TGTGCCTGGAGTAGGCAGGTGATATACAATGAGCAGTTCTTC.

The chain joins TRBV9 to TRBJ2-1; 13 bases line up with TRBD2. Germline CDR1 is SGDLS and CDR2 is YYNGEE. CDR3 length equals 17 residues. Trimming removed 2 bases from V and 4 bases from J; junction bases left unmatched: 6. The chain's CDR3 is CASSVDMGLAGYNEQFF. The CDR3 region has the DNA TGTGCCAGCAGCGTCGATATGGGACTAGCGGGGTACAATGAGCAGTTCTTC.

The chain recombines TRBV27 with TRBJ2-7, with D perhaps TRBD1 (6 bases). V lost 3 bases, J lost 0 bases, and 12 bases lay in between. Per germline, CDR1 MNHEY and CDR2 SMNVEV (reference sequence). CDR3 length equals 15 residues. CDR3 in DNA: TGTGCCAGCAGTTTTTCCGGACAGCTCTCCTACGAGCAGTACTTC. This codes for CASSFSGQLSYEQYF.

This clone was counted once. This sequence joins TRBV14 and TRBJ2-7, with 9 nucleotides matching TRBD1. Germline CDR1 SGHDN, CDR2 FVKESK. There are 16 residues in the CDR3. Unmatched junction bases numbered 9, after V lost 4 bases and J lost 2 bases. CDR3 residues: CASSLKKGQGTYEQYF. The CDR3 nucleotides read TGTGCCAGCAGCCTGAAAAAGGGACAGGGAACCTACGAGCAGTACTTC.

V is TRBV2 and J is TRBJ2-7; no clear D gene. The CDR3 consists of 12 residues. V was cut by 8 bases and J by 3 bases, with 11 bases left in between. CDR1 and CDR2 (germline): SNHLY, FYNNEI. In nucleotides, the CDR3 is TGTGCCAGCTCTGCGCAGTTCTACGAGCAGTACTTC. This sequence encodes CASSAQFYEQYF.

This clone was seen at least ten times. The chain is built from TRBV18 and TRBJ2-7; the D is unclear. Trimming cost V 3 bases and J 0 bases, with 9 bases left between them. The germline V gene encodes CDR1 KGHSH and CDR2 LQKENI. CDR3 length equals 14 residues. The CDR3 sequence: CASSPETRSYEQYF. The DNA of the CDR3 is TGTGCCAGCTCACCTGAGACCCGCTCCTACGAGCAGTACTTC.

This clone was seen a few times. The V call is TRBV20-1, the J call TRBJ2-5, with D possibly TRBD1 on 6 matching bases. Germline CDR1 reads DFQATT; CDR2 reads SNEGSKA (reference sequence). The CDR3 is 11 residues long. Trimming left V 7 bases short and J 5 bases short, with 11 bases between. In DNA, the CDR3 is TGCAGTGGCCGACAGGCTGAGACCCAGTACTTC. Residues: CSGRQAETQYF.